Below are 10 T cell receptor beta chains sequenced from a single sample in a study of control samples from healthy donors and cancer patients. Sequencing was performed with immunoSEQ multiplex PCR; in TCRdb, only in-frame clones are kept and a portion is missing. The sample yields fewer than 100,000 clones, roughly 84% seen once. Sequencing input: blood. The receptors were sampled from a woman between 45 and 60 years old in good health.

The CDR3 is CASSPGKYGYTF. The CDR3 nucleotides are TGCGCCAGCAGTCCAGGGAAATATGGCTACACCTTC. The J gene is TRBJ1-2, the V gene TRBV10-1; possible D gene TRBD1, 5 bases. Trimming left V 5 bases short and J 5 bases short, with 9 bases between. CDR1 is WNHNN and CDR2 is SYGVQD in the germline V gene (reference sequence). The CDR3 runs 12 residues.

The chain joins TRBV5-1 to TRBJ2-1, with D possibly TRBD1 on 6 matching bases. The germline V and J ends were trimmed by 7 bases and 6 bases, with 23 bases remaining between them. The CDR3 is 16 residues long. CDR1 is SGHRS and CDR2 is YFSETQ in the germline V gene. The DNA of the CDR3 is TGCGCCAGCGGCTCGAGGCTACAGGGCGCCGGCAATGAGCAGTTCTTC. Its translation is CASGSRLQGAGNEQFF.

The CDR3 region is CASSNTWRGGTDTQYF. For the CDR3, the DNA is TGCGCCAGCAGCAACACTTGGCGGGGGGGCACAGATACGCAGTATTTT. V usage is TRBV5-1 and J usage is TRBJ2-3, with 8 positions matching TRBD2. From germline, CDR1 is SGHRS and CDR2 YFSETQ. The CDR3 spans 16 residues. Trimming removed 4 bases from V and 1 base from J; junction bases left unmatched: 8.

V gene TRBV7-9 combines with J gene TRBJ1-5; 10 bases match TRBD1. The length of the CDR3 is 17 residues. The V and J ends lost 5 bases and 4 bases, in that order; junction bases with no gene match: 11. Looked up from germline, CDR1 is SEHNR and CDR2 is FQNEAQ (reference sequence). CDR3 sequence: CASSLTWDRGRNQPQHF. The CDR3 region has the DNA TGTGCCAGCAGCCTCACCTGGGACAGGGGAAGGAATCAGCCCCAGCATTTT.

This clone was seen just once. This chain connects TRBV15 to TRBJ2-4, with 9 nucleotides matching TRBD1. CDR3 length equals 19 residues. Germline V CDR1 and CDR2: LNHNV, YYDKDF (reference sequence). Trimming took 3 bases from V and 0 from J; bases not matched to a gene: 12. The CDR3 here is CATSSSLGQGTLAKNIQYF. The CDR3 DNA is TGTGCCACCAGCAGCTCCCTCGGACAGGGGACGTTAGCCAAAAACATTCAGTACTTC.

This clone has a single count. The chain combines TRBV18 with TRBJ1-5; TRBD1 might be the D (6 bases). V lost 6 bases and J 2 bases, leaving 14 bases between the germline ends. In germline, CDR1 is KGHSH, CDR2 LQKENI. CDR3 length: 15 residues. DNA for the CDR3: TGTGCCAGCTCGCCAACAGGGTCCGGCAATCAGCCCCAGCATTTT. This sequence encodes CASSPTGSGNQPQHF.

The V call is TRBV12-5, the J call TRBJ2-7; TRBD1 matches 7 bases. V lost 1 base, J lost 9 bases, and 6 bases stayed unmatched. The CDR3 length is 13 residues. In germline, CDR1 is LGHNT, CDR2 FRNRAP. The CDR3 DNA reads as TGTGCTAGTGGTTTGGAATACACAGGGGTGCAGTACTTC. Translated, it gives CASGLEYTGVQYF.

CDR3 DNA: TGTGCCAGCAGTAAACTAGCGAGCAAGCCAGATACGCAGTATTTT. Protein: CASSKLASKPDTQYF. The V and J genes are TRBV2 and TRBJ2-3, with TRBD2 matching 7 bases. Germline-derived CDR1 and CDR2 are SNHLY and FYNNEI. The CDR3 runs 15 residues. V shed 5 bases, J shed 4 bases, and the junction held 9 bases outside the gene matches.

V usage is TRBV10-3 and J usage is TRBJ2-2; no definite D call. Germline-derived CDR1 and CDR2 are ENHRY and SYGVKD. The V gene lost 0 bases and the J gene lost 0 bases, with 2 bases spanning the gap. The CDR3 covers 14 residues. CDR3 bases: TGTGCCATCAGTGAGTCAGCGAACACCGGGGAGCTGTTTTTT. Its translation: CAISESANTGELFF.

V and J are TRBV25-1 and TRBJ2-3; D is perhaps TRBD2 (6 bases). Germline-derived CDR1 and CDR2 are MGHDK and SYGVNS. This CDR3 has 17 amino acids. The V end lost 0 bases, the J end lost 0 bases, and 13 bases lay between the germline ends. CDR3 DNA sequence: TGTGCCAGCAGTGAATATTTCGCGGGGACTAGCACAGATACGCAGTATTTT. Translation: CASSEYFAGTSTDTQYF.